This T cell receptor (beta chain) was observed in a study of shared clonotypes between healthy human individuals. Across the study: With ages of 18 to 49, the donors were a couple of women and a few men.

As to this clone: Its target is unknown.

Only in-frame clones appear in the TCRdb table, and some are missing; sequencing was by immunoSEQ multiplex PCR. This table holds millions of clones, 80% to 95% found once. From germline, CDR1 is SGHDT and CDR2 YYEEEE. The germline V and J ends were trimmed by 1 base and 8 bases, with 12 bases remaining between them. The CDR3 runs 13 residues. Findings of the study overall: Naive CD4 clonotypes were shared across a handful of donors at about 5%. Shared clonotypes across all four donors exceeded non-shared ones in generation probability. Measured sharing among donors was expected to vary with sequencing depth.

V gene TRBV5-6 combines with J gene TRBJ1-2; unclear D gene. The sequencing input was naive CD4+ T cells from PBMCs. As to subset: CD45RA+ positively selected. This sequence was found in a man aged 18-30 years in good health. Some clones in this sample may be carry-over from other donors' samples. CDR3 protein: CASSLFRTPGYTF. The CDR3 nucleotides are TGTGCCAGCAGCTTGTTCAGGACCCCAGGCTACACCTTC.